The clone carrying this TCR beta chain was seen only a few times. The target antigen is unknown. The treatment was: roughly ten-day PBMC culture with coronavirus spike peptide pools or control peptides (ViraFEST assay). Per the germline V gene, CDR1 is LNHNV and CDR2 is YYDKDF (reference sequence). The J segment lost 5 bases and the V segment lost 0 bases, leaving 6 bases of the junction unmatched. The CDR3 runs 15 residues. The data originate from a study of vaccination and CD4 T cells after COVID-19. The Oncomine TCR Beta short-read assay was applied to DNA of cultured CD4+ T cells. TCRdb reprocessed the PCR reads with MiXCR, giving one entry per CDR3 protein. This table has about 15,000 distinct CDR3 sequences, around 61% appearing once.

The chain recombines TRBV15 with TRBJ2-7, with TRBD2 identical over 8 bases. Sequencing input: CD4+ T cells from blood, cultured in vitro. This clonotype was obtained from a human donor who had recovered from COVID-19. The CDR3 DNA is TGTGCCACCAGCAGAGATCGGGAGGGGCCGGACGAGCAGTACTTC. The encoded protein is CATSRDREGPDEQYF.